The 22 T cell receptor beta chains presented below share a single source sample, sequenced in a study of blood T cell repertoires in COVID-19. Profiled with immunoSEQ multiplex PCR; TCRdb holds only in-frame clones, not every one. The sample consists of 250,000 to 300,000 clones, more than 85% of them appearing once. Sequencing was done on a sample of peripheral blood. These receptor sequences come from a woman aged 25-40 years with COVID-19, enrolled during active disease.

This clone appeared once. The J gene is TRBJ1-3, the V gene TRBV7-2; possible D gene TRBD1, 5 bases. The CDR3 length is 15 residues. The V end lost 4 bases, the J end lost 4 bases, and 14 bases lay between the germline ends. Germline CDR1 SGHTA, CDR2 FQGNSA. The CDR3 sequence: CASSSSPGMGNTIYF. In DNA form, the CDR3 reads TGTGCCAGCAGCTCCTCCCCAGGGATGGGAAACACCATATATTTT.

V usage is TRBV3-1 (or the pseudogene TRBV3-2) and J usage is TRBJ1-5; possible D gene TRBD1, 5 bases. The germline V gene has CDR1 LGHDT and CDR2 YNNKEL (reference sequence). The V end was cut by 2 bases, the J end by 5 bases, with 10 bases between. The CDR3 spans 14 residues. This chain's CDR3 is CASSQWGGDQPQHF. CDR3 in DNA: TGTGCCAGCAGCCAATGGGGAGGGGATCAGCCCCAGCATTTT.

This chain joins TRBV28 and TRBJ2-7; 8 bases agree with TRBD1. This CDR3 region has 13 residues. With 8 bases clipped from V and 4 bases from J, the junction kept 7 bases outside the gene matches. Per germline, CDR1 MDHEN and CDR2 SYDVKM. The CDR3 DNA sequence: TGTGCCAGCGGCCAGGGGGCGCCATACGAGCAGTACTTC. This codes for CASGQGAPYEQYF.

This chain connects TRBV10-3 to TRBJ2-1; TRBD2 matches 12 bases. Germline V gene sequence: CDR1 ENHRY, CDR2 SYGVKD. The CDR3 totals 17 residues. The ends lost 0 bases at V and 5 bases at J; junction bases unmatched: 5. This CDR3 reads CAISESGLAGNHNEQFF. In DNA form, the CDR3 reads TGTGCCATCAGTGAGTCTGGACTAGCGGGAAACCACAATGAGCAGTTCTTC.

The chain couples TRBV9 to TRBJ2-5; tentative D call: TRBD1 (6 bases). Trimming stripped 3 bases from V and 7 bases from J, with 19 bases between. CDR1 is SGDLS, CDR2 YYNGEE, per germline. The CDR3 loop spans 15 amino acids. The CDR3: CASSGDDRFSGTQYF. CDR3 DNA: TGTGCCAGCAGCGGGGACGACAGGTTCTCTGGGACCCAGTACTTC.

The J gene is TRBJ2-7, the V gene TRBV21-1; the tabulated D call, TRBD1, remains unverified against the DNA. TRBV21-1 corresponds to a pseudogene. This CDR3 region has 14 residues. CDR3 in amino acids: CASRGGGTAYEQYF. The CDR3 coding sequence is TGTGCCAGCCGCGGTGGAGGGACAGCATACGAGCAGTACTTC.

This chain links TRBV28 with TRBJ2-7, with 12 bases that match TRBD2. The J segment lost 2 bases and the V segment lost 4 bases, leaving 6 bases of the junction unmatched. Germline V gene lookup returns CDR1 MDHEN and CDR2 SYDVKM. This CDR3 has 16 residues. In DNA form, the CDR3 reads TGTGCCAGCAGTTCCTCGACTAGCGGGGGTACCTACGAGCAGTACTTC. Encoded protein: CASSSSTSGGTYEQYF.

The J gene is TRBJ1-4, the V gene TRBV19; TRBD1 matches 7 bases. The J segment lost 0 bases and the V segment lost 4 bases, leaving 2 bases of the junction unmatched. The CDR3 consists of 15 residues. The germline V gene encodes CDR1 LNHDA and CDR2 SQIVND (reference sequence). The CDR3 sequence: CASSTGQSTNEKLFF. The CDR3 region has the DNA TGTGCCAGTAGTACGGGACAGTCAACTAATGAAAAACTGTTTTTT.

This chain uses TRBV9 with TRBJ2-6, with 8 bases aligning to TRBD1. In germline, CDR1 is SGDLS, CDR2 YYNGEE. The CDR3 spans 18 residues. The V and J ends lost 2 bases and 2 bases, in that order; junction bases with no gene match: 9. The CDR3 DNA follows: TGTGCCAGCAGCGTTAGGGCAGGGGGCGCCCCTGGGGCCAACGTCCTGACTTTC. This translates into CASSVRAGGAPGANVLTF.

The gene calls are TRBV6-4 and TRBJ2-1; 9 bases align to TRBD2. Germline V gene data show CDR1 as MRHNA and CDR2 as SNTAGT. J was trimmed by 3 bases and V by 0 bases; bases with no gene match: 6. The CDR3 runs 17 residues. CDR3 amino acids: CASSDSKAGGGYNEQFF. In DNA, the CDR3 is TGTGCCAGCAGTGACTCGAAAGCGGGGGGTGGCTACAATGAGCAGTTCTTC.

The chain employs TRBV7-9 and TRBJ1-1; TRBD1 matches at 7 bases. The CDR3 is 15 amino acids. J was trimmed by 4 bases and V by 7 bases; bases with no gene match: 12. Germline CDR1 reads SEHNR; CDR2 reads FQNEAQ (reference sequence). CDR3 amino acids: CASTKTGAGGTEAFF. DNA for the CDR3: TGTGCCAGCACCAAAACAGGGGCGGGGGGCACTGAAGCTTTCTTT.

The chain carries TRBV4-1 and TRBJ1-4; 7 bases match TRBD1. Trimming at V came to 2 bases and at J to 1 base, leaving 4 bases not matched to a gene. Looked up from germline, CDR1 is MGHRA and CDR2 is YSYEKL. This CDR3 is 16 amino acids long. The CDR3 here is CASSQLAGGTNEKLFF. The CDR3 DNA is TGCGCCAGCAGCCAACTCGCAGGGGGAACTAATGAAAAACTGTTTTTT.

V and J are TRBV5-4 and TRBJ1-2; 9 bases match TRBD1. Germline lookup yields CDR1 SGHNT and CDR2 YYREEE (reference sequence). This CDR3 has 14 amino acids. V trimming: 0 bases; J trimming: 11 bases; junction bases outside the gene matches: 8. The CDR3 loop reads CASSLEWTGAEYTF. In nucleotides, the CDR3 is TGTGCCAGCAGCTTGGAGTGGACAGGGGCGGAGTACACCTTC.

This clone is a singleton in its sample. J is TRBJ1-1 and V is TRBV3-1 (or the pseudogene TRBV3-2); D is ambiguous. CDR1 and CDR2 (germline): LGHDT, YNNKEL (reference sequence). The germline V and J ends were trimmed by 6 bases and 3 bases, with 8 bases remaining between them. The CDR3 is made up of 12 amino acids. CDR3 DNA: TGTGCCAGCAGTTCCCGTGACACTGAAGCTTTCTTT. Its protein is CASSSRDTEAFF.

The chain links TRBV16 to TRBJ1-1; D possibly corresponds to TRBD1 (5 bases). The germline V and J ends were trimmed by 6 bases and 1 base, with 9 bases remaining between them. Germline CDR1 is KGHSY and CDR2 is FQNENV. The CDR3 runs 13 residues. This CDR3 reads CASSWGGNTEAFF. Here the CDR3 DNA reads TGTGCCAGCAGTTGGGGGGGGAACACTGAAGCTTTCTTT.

This clone was observed many times. The chain recombines TRBV6-4 with TRBJ2-1, with a possible D match to TRBD2 (5 bases). CDR3 size: 15 residues. V was cut by 2 bases and J by 6 bases, with 14 bases left in between. Per the germline V gene, CDR1 is MRHNA and CDR2 is SNTAGT. Here the CDR3 reads CASSDDPSSGNEQFF. CDR3 nucleotides: TGTGCCAGCAGTGACGACCCTTCAAGCGGCAATGAGCAGTTCTTC.

V gene TRBV10-1 combines with J gene TRBJ2-7, with 7 bases that match TRBD2. V dropped 5 bases and J dropped 0; count of bases not matched to a gene: 7. The germline V gene encodes CDR1 WNHNN and CDR2 SYGVQD (reference sequence). The CDR3 runs to 15 residues. CDR3 bases: TGCGCCAGCAGTCCGGTCCGCGGGAGCTCCTACGAGCAGTACTTC. It translates to CASSPVRGSSYEQYF.

This chain joins TRBV4-1 and TRBJ2-3; 8 nucleotides agree with TRBD2. CDR3 length: 18 amino acids. With 1 base clipped from V and 6 bases from J, the junction kept 15 bases outside the gene matches. The germline V gene encodes CDR1 MGHRA and CDR2 YSYEKL. CDR3 sequence (DNA): TGCGCCAGCAGCCAAGTGGCGGGAGGAGGGGTGGTATCTGATACGCAGTATTTT. It specifies CASSQVAGGGVVSDTQYF.

The rearrangement joins TRBV27 to TRBJ2-3; 9 bases align to TRBD2. V lost 5 bases to trimming and J lost 2 bases; unmatched junction nucleotides: 8. Germline lookup yields CDR1 MNHEY and CDR2 SMNVEV (reference sequence). The CDR3 sequence is 16 residues long. This CDR3 reads CASSEIAGDFTDTQYF. In nucleotides, the CDR3 is TGTGCCAGCAGTGAGATAGCGGGAGACTTCACAGATACGCAGTATTTT.

The chain employs TRBV10-2 and TRBJ2-4; D is uncertain. The CDR3 runs to 12 residues. The germline V and J ends were trimmed by 6 bases and 4 bases, with 7 bases remaining between them. Per the germline V gene, CDR1 is WSHSY and CDR2 is SAAADI. CDR3 in DNA: TGCGCCAGCAGCCGCGAGAAAAACATTCAGTACTTC. This encodes CASSREKNIQYF.

The chain recombines TRBV19 with TRBJ1-4; no definite D call. Germline V gene lookup returns CDR1 LNHDA and CDR2 SQIVND (reference sequence). This CDR3 spans 12 amino acids. V was shortened by 5 bases and J by 2 bases, with 3 bases between the two germline ends. The CDR3 DNA sequence: TGTGCCAGTAGTCTTACTAATGAAAAACTGTTTTTT. This sequence encodes CASSLTNEKLFF.

The J gene is TRBJ1-1, the V gene TRBV18; D is possibly TRBD1 (6 bases). Trimming stripped 8 bases from V and 3 bases from J, with 16 bases between. This CDR3 contains 14 residues. Looked up from germline, CDR1 is KGHSH and CDR2 is LQKENI. This CDR3 is CASQTGLLDTEAFF. DNA for the CDR3: TGTGCCAGCCAAACAGGGTTGTTGGACACTGAAGCTTTCTTT.